This T cell receptor beta chain was sequenced during a study of vaccination and CD4 T cells after COVID-19. Study-wide context: Across the group, participants received two doses of either BNT162b2 or mRNA-1273 vaccine. The study, taken as a whole, reports: Convalescent patients studied were relatively few, and early post-infection timepoints were absent.

Treatment described: roughly 11-day PBMC culture with coronavirus spike peptide pools or control peptides (ViraFEST assay). IL-2 at about 9.1 IU/ml and peptide pools at 9 to 10 ug/ml were added to PBMCs cultured at a few million per well. Of note for this clonotype: The antigen is unknown.

Germline CDR1 reads DFQATT; CDR2 reads SNEGSKA (reference sequence). Trimming removed 2 bases from V and 2 bases from J, with 14 bases in between. The CDR3 sequence is 15 residues long. Once obtained from cultured CD4+ T cells, the DNA was sequenced using the Oncomine TCR Beta short-read assay. TCRdb processed the PCR reads anew with MiXCR; each CDR3 protein has one entry. The table records approximately 11,000 distinct CDR3 sequences, 40% to 50% of them present only once. The rearrangement uses TRBV20-1 and TRBJ2-3; D is uncertain. The TCR was taken from a human donor who had recovered from COVID-19. The sequencing sample was made of CD4+ T cells from blood, cultured in vitro. The CDR3 nucleotides read TGCAGTGCTAGACCCCAGGACGGCTACACAGATACGCAGTATTTT. It specifies CSARPQDGYTDTQYF.